A selection of T cell receptor beta chains follows, all from one sample in a study of blood T cells in healthy people across ages. TCRdb fed the 5' RACE reads into MiXCR, producing one record per CDR3 protein. The sample comprises roughly 1 million distinct CDR3 sequences, 25% of which are singletons, and about 0.69% rests with the top ten. These data were also reused for a study on T cells of mothers and their children.

Source material: blood. The receptor source for this set is a girl under 10 years old in good health. CDR3s include the opening cysteine and the closing phenylalanine or tryptophan. Each record gives: J gene, clone size, V gene, D gene, CDR3 protein, CDR3 DNA. The D gene is left open where the match is weak. Clone size, where shown, is once, few, many, or a class for clones that have expanded.

TRBJ2-7,few,TRBV3-1,TRBD1,CASSRSWDSAYEQYF,TGTGCCAGCAGCCGGAGTTGGGACAGCGCCTACGAGCAGTACTTC
TRBJ2-3,-,TRBV10-3,TRBD2,CAISESSGRATDTQYF,TGTGCCATCAGTGAGTCTAGCGGGAGAGCCACAGATACGCAGTATTTT
TRBJ1-4,-,TRBV7-9,-,CASSRDAREKLFF,TGTGCCAGCAGCCGGGACGCAAGAGAAAAACTGTTTTTT
TRBJ1-2,few,TRBV6-2/TRBV6-3,TRBD1,CASTATGGARIYGYTF,TGTGCCAGCACCGCGACAGGGGGAGCGAGAATCTATGGCTACACCTTC
TRBJ2-3,-,TRBV5-1,TRBD1,CASSSGTGLVDTQYF,TGCGCCAGCAGCTCCGGGACAGGGTTGGTAGATACGCAGTATTTT
TRBJ1-1,few,TRBV29-1,-,CSGLGSSPEAFF,TGCAGCGGCCTAGGGTCCTCTCCCGAAGCTTTCTTT
TRBJ2-1,few,TRBV21-1,-,CASAGVSGNEQFF,TGTGCCAGCGCTGGGGTATCGGGGAATGAGCAGTTCTTC
TRBJ2-1,-,TRBV29-1,TRBD1,CSSGQGWNEQFF,TGCAGCTCCGGACAGGGTTGGAATGAGCAGTTCTTC
TRBJ2-5,-,TRBV5-1,TRBD2,CASSLPSGSGETQYF,TGCGCCAGCAGCTTGCCTAGCGGGAGTGGAGAGACCCAGTACTTC
TRBJ1-2,few,TRBV9,-,CASSATKYLNYGYTF,TGTGCCAGCAGCGCAACGAAGTACCTAAACTATGGCTACACCTTC
TRBJ2-5,few,TRBV7-8,-,CASSLVRLGHKEAQYF,TGTGCCAGCAGCTTGGTCCGCCTGGGGCATAAGGAAGCCCAGTACTTC
TRBJ1-1,few,TRBV24-1,-,CATSKTGSNTEAFF,TGTGCCACCAGCAAGACAGGCTCGAACACTGAAGCTTTCTTT
TRBJ1-1,-,TRBV4-3,-,CASSHRGGTNTEAFF,TGCGCCAGCAGCCACCGTGGGGGCACGAACACTGAAGCTTTCTTT
TRBJ1-5,-,TRBV21-1,-,CASRGNRDQPQHF,TGTGCCAGCAGGGGAAACAGGGATCAGCCCCAGCATTTT
TRBJ1-4,-,TRBV12-3/TRBV12-4,TRBD1,CASSPTGGPQKLFF,TGTGCCAGCAGTCCGACAGGGGGCCCGCAAAAACTGTTTTTT
TRBJ2-5,-,TRBV5-1,TRBD2,CASRRGGLLQETQYF,TGCGCCAGCAGGCGCGGGGGGCTCCTACAAGAGACCCAGTACTTC
TRBJ1-2,-,TRBV20-1,TRBD1,CSARPTSGTGNNYGYTF,TGCAGTGCTAGACCAACCTCGGGGACAGGGAATAACTATGGCTACACCTTC
TRBJ2-1,once,TRBV4-1,-,CASSQALGGSYNGQFF,TGCGCCAGCAGCCAAGCGTTGGGGGGCTCCTACAATGGGCAGTTCTTC